This T cell receptor (beta chain) is drawn from a study of cytomegalovirus exposure and HLA in healthy donors (dated by TCRdb to 2016 to 2017). For the wider study: In an earlier analysis of roughly 590 of the donors, approximately 300 Gb of sequence data and some 100 million unique TCR beta sequences from about 179 million T cells were reported. An early release covering approximately 600 HLA-typed donors comprised about 310 gigabases of sequencing data and 65 million to 100 million unique TCR sequences. Of the 300 to 400 genotyped donors, over 70% fell in the genetic ancestry cluster associated with self-reported Caucasian donors. The aim of the study was to test whether cataloging public T cell receptors could identify signatures of past pathogen exposure. The T cell repertoires of around 730 subjects were profiled by immunosequencing and related to cytomegalovirus serostatus. A separate validation cohort of roughly 130 different subjects was used in addition to the 666-subject first cohort. High-throughput TCR immunosequencing, statistical association of individual TCRs with disease status, and machine learning were combined to predict cytomegalovirus infection status. A later analysis re-examined previously published TCR beta repertoires from 610 or so donors and added high-resolution HLA genotyping to investigate patterns of TCR occurrence. Rather than drawing on any new phenotypic data, the later analysis identified candidate immune exposures from TCR beta sequences and the way those sequences occurred across donors. To decide whether each TCR beta V gene segment behaved as functional or pseudogenic, an earlier analysis of nearly 600 of the donors relied on high-throughput TCR beta sequencing. Donor age, sex, ethnicity and CMV serostatus were compiled alongside the repertoire data. A later genetic analysis used genome-wide SNP genotypes for about three fifths of the 666 donors, treating that subset as a discovery cohort. All discovery cohort repertoires had been generated on a single sequencing platform. HLA typing included class I and class II loci at four-digit resolution. The number of typed donors differed by locus: about 629-630 for A, B, C, DRB1 and DQB1; approximately 540 for DQA1; over 600 for DPA1; and about 450 for DPB1. Roughly 5 DR-DQ haplotypes were treated as single units for association and clustering because of strong linkage in the cohort. Among some 410 genotyped donors of the cohort, an average of approximately 220,000 unique TCR beta nucleotide sequences was sequenced per donor, of which 15% to 20% were non-productive. The paper as a whole reports these results and caveats: At a false discovery rate of 0.05, a later analysis linked around 17,000 TCR beta sequences to specific HLA alleles. In the study, roughly 160 TCR beta chains were listed as associated with cytomegalovirus. Linkage disequilibrium might explain the correlated functional status among segregating V segments, but an unknown experimental factor could not be ruled out. Some IMGT-functional V segments, including TRBV6-2 and TRBV6-3, could not be distinguished by the 87-base-pair reads and were therefore excluded. According to a later analysis, parvovirus B19, influenza, CMV and Epstein-Barr virus appeared linked to several top co-occurrence clusters. In a later genetic analysis, fewer N-insertions in productive TCRs were reported among donors in an Asian-associated ancestry cluster than the approximately 670-donor mean. Only TCR beta chains were sequenced in this cohort, and the absence of alpha or paired-chain data limited detectable features. Assigning TCR associations to individual alleles was difficult when HLA alleles, especially DR and DQ, strongly co-occurred. According to a later analysis, TCR association rates differed among HLA loci, with DRB1 alleles showing the most associated TCRs and HLA-C alleles showing the fewest. In a later analysis, HLA-associated TCR beta chains showed more clonal expansion and lower generation probabilities than non-associated chains that were equally common. An earlier analysis of 450 to 750 of the donors showed that most TCR beta V segments appeared in productive rearrangements either about 87% or about 30% of the time, which broadly matched IMGT annotations. Cytomegalovirus status was reported to be diagnosed by the classifier with high specificity and sensitivity in both the original and validation cohorts. Over 15 rarely observed V segments, including chromosome 9 orphons, were excluded from the earlier analysis of a few hundred of the donors because counts were too low. A cluster of highly shared sequence variants was judged likely to represent a technical artifact of the sequencing pipeline. In vitro tests confirmed that a few of the cytomegalovirus-associated TCR beta chains recognize cytomegalovirus antigens. According to the authors, the approach could potentially be generalized to other disease states and immunological phenotypes. CMV serostatus was the only immune exposure information available for the cohort. While some public TCRs were present in many individuals, most TCR sequences turned up only very rarely across donors. Most CMV-associated TCR beta chains appeared to be HLA-restricted in a later analysis, and the HLA associations seemed to be driven largely by CMV exposure. A further reported finding was that TCR beta sequences accurately predicted the HLA-A and HLA-B alleles for most subjects in the first cohort. Because some donors lacked HLA typing at each locus, the association tests relied only on the typed subset. Sequencing depth was assumed to be roughly uniform across donors in the presence/absence analyses, though that assumption may not hold. A later genetic analysis associated a missense DCLRE1C variant with V-gene and J-gene trimming of TCR beta chains, and an independent cohort replicated the association.

The cohort was made up of about 670 healthy bone marrow donors. Cohort members were all nominally healthy when sampled, although unrecorded immune exposures were likely present. The donor was CMV seropositive and belonged to the group of a few hundred seropositive cohort members. A peripheral blood sample was collected from each donor, and TCR beta sequencing was performed on peripheral blood mononuclear cells. The Qiagen DNeasy Blood Extraction Kit was used to extract genomic DNA from the blood cell samples. From its cysteine to its phenylalanine, the CDR3 spans 13 amino acids. The sequence is cut down to CDR3 DNA, 39 bases in frame from base 1. The CDR1 and CDR2 encoded by the germline V gene (reference sequence) are GTSNPN and SVGIG. V lost 1 base and J lost 6 bases; the stretch between them is 10 bases long. Notes on this clone: No cognate antigen has been identified for it. No quality values exist for individual bases; no much larger clone is one base distant.

Libraries were prepared through the immunoSEQ multiplex PCR assay. A mixture of 60 forward primers for TCR Vbeta segments and 13 reverse primers for TCR Jbeta segments was used in the multiplex PCR. A multiplex PCR assay on genomic DNA amplified the CDR3 region of rearranged TCR beta genes. On the Illumina HiSeq System, the amplified TCR beta libraries were sequenced as 87-base-pair reads. Under the source paper's analysis protocol: Across the 500 to 850 repertoires, a later analysis counted about 81 million unique TCR beta chains, roughly 11 million of which were shared by at least two donors. Raw reads were error-corrected and collapsed into unique sequences by a nearest-neighbor algorithm in which closely related sequences were merged to remove PCR and sequencing errors. V, D and J gene segments were assigned by aligning CDR3 sequences to IMGT reference sequences. Each retained sequence needed at least a six-nucleotide match to both a V gene segment and a J gene segment. A rearrangement was called productive if the CDR3 had no stop codons and remained in frame with V and J, and every other rearrangement was called non-productive. Following IMGT convention, CDR3 was defined as the stretch from the second conserved V-encoded cysteine to the conserved J-encoded phenylalanine. The earlier analysis of about 560 of the donors excluded any sequence lacking an unambiguous match to a single V gene segment. In an earlier analysis of almost 600 of the donors, a V segment was called functional when productive rearrangements were above 56.7%, and segregating when the standard deviation between donors exceeded 5%. A statistical classification framework was built for diagnosing cytomegalovirus status from the catalog of TCR beta chain sequences. V and J gene assignment, in a later analysis, came from comparing TCR nucleotide sequences with IMGT/GENE-DB human TR gene sequences. A later analysis assigned CDR3 sequences and most-parsimonious VDJ recombination scenarios with the TCRdist pipeline. In a later analysis, each TCR beta chain was defined by its CDR3 amino acid sequence together with its V-gene family, and reads without a unique V-gene family were excluded. A later analysis removed several hundred highly shared, low-generation-probability nucleotide sequences to deal with suspected cross-contamination and a sequencing artifact. A later analysis calculated a clonal expansion index for each public chain from normalized within-repertoire ranks of inferred template counts. Generation probabilities in a later analysis came from a VDJ recombination model fitted to out-of-frame rearrangements, and those results were checked against IGoR. Hypergeometric tests were used in a later analysis to score TCR-TCR, TCR-HLA and TCR-CMV co-occurrence, with a repertoire-size bias correction applied to the TCR pairs. In a later analysis, false discovery rates were estimated by permuting HLA or CMV assignments 20 times. A later analysis grouped co-occurring TCRs with DBSCAN, adding TCRdist sequence similarity when clustering within HLA-allele-positive subsets. For co-occurrence clustering, repertoires with fewer than 30,000 or more than 120,000 public chains were excluded, along with four to six repertoires with anomalous nucleotide sharing. TCRdb obtained this table from immuneACCESS and retained in-frame rearrangements with V and J assigned. These tables miss some clones; where compared with another copy, unresolved V genes account for less than half of the shortfall, and the remainder is unexplained. The V and J calls and clone size were taken over from that table, and D and trimming were inferred from the DNA. The sample table shows 180,000 or so clones, and about 10% are seen once. The top ten clones comprise 1% to 1.5% of the sample.

The V and J genes are TRBV30 and TRBJ1-5; 6 matching bases give a weak D call of TRBD1. The source is a woman aged 25 to 39 in good health and CMV-seropositive. Sample: PBMCs. CDR3 protein: CAWSAQGRQPQHF. The DNA sequence reads TGTGCCTGGAGTGCACAGGGCCGTCAGCCCCAGCATTTT.